The 9 T cell receptor beta chains presented below share a single source sample, sequenced in a study of beta chain features in type 1 diabetes. Every isolated RNA sample was fully reverse transcribed, so sequencing captured expressed TCRB transcripts. Clones were read by immunoSEQ multiplex PCR, and TCRdb kept only the in-frame ones, dropping some. The sample carries about 300,000 clones, roughly 8% recorded once. The source material was central memory CD4+ T cells from blood. The source of these receptors is a woman aged 18-35 years in good health.

This clone turned up a few times. The V gene is TRBV5-1, the J gene TRBJ1-2; D gene unclear. The V gene's germline CDR1 is SGHRS and CDR2 YFSETQ. V lost 4 bases and J lost 4, with 11 bases in between. This CDR3 comprises 13 residues. The CDR3 sequence is CASSQSDGYGYTF. CDR3 bases: TGCGCCAGCAGCCAATCGGACGGCTATGGCTACACCTTC.

This clone was observed a handful of times. The chain combines TRBV25-1 with TRBJ1-2, with D perhaps TRBD1 (6 bases). Germline V gene sequence: CDR1 MGHDK, CDR2 SYGVNS. Trimming pared 2 bases from V and 2 bases from J, leaving 12 bases between. CDR3 size: 15 residues. The CDR3 bases are TGTGCCAGCAGTGAAAGGGGACACGGCAACTATGGCTACACCTTC. Translation gives CASSERGHGNYGYTF.

This clone was picked up a small number of times. This rearrangement joins TRBV7-9 to TRBJ1-2; 10 nucleotides align to TRBD1. From germline, CDR1 is SEHNR and CDR2 FQNEAQ (reference sequence). This CDR3 has 16 residues. V trimming: 4 bases; J trimming: 3 bases; junction bases outside the gene matches: 8. The CDR3 bases are TGTGCCAGCAGCTCCTGGACAGGGGGAATTGACTATGGCTACACCTTC. Encoded protein: CASSSWTGGIDYGYTF.

V usage is TRBV7-2 and J usage is TRBJ2-1; no clear D gene. This CDR3 is 17 amino acids long. V was cut by 0 bases and J by 1 base, with 13 bases left in between. Per the germline V gene, CDR1 is SGHTA and CDR2 is FQGNSA. The CDR3 DNA sequence: TGTGCCAGCAGCTTAGCGACGGGTAGCATATCCTACAATGAGCAGTTCTTC. It translates to CASSLATGSISYNEQFF.

The chain combines TRBV2 with TRBJ2-1; 10 bases line up with TRBD2. The CDR3 is made up of 16 amino acids. The junction had 9 bases not matched to a gene; V was cut back by 5 bases and J by 5 bases. Per germline, CDR1 SNHLY and CDR2 FYNNEI. The CDR3 reads CASSPGLAGENNEQFF. DNA of the CDR3: TGTGCCAGCAGTCCCGGGCTAGCGGGGGAGAACAATGAGCAGTTCTTC.

The CDR3 loop is CASSLGEGAKNIQYF. The CDR3, as DNA: TGTGCCAGCAGCTTGGGGGAGGGGGCCAAAAACATTCAGTACTTC. V gene TRBV7-9 combines with J gene TRBJ2-4; 7 bases are shared with TRBD2. CDR3 length: 15 residues. Germline CDR1 is SEHNR and CDR2 is FQNEAQ (reference sequence). V shed 3 bases and J 1 base; nucleotides not matched to a gene: 3.

As concerns this clone: It may be a read error: a sequence one base away is much more abundant. The same CDR3 also results from other DNA sequences found in this sample. This chain connects TRBV7-9 to TRBJ1-1; TRBD1 matches 11 bases. The CDR3 loop spans 14 amino acids. Germline V lookup: CDR1 SEHNR, CDR2 FQNEAQ (reference sequence). J gave up 3 bases and V 4 bases, and 1 base lay outside the gene matches. CDR3: CASSSGQGDTEAFF. In nucleotides, the CDR3 is TGTGCCAGCAGCTCGGGACAGGGGGACACTGAAGCTTTCTTT.

This clone was found many times. V usage is TRBV18 and J usage is TRBJ2-7, with D perhaps TRBD1 (9 bases). Germline V gene data show CDR1 as KGHSH and CDR2 as LQKENI. Trimming cost V 4 bases and J 7 bases, with 20 bases left between them. The CDR3 spans 15 residues. In DNA form, the CDR3 reads TGTGCCAGCTCACGTGCTGGGACAGGGACTAGTGAGCAGTACGTC. Its translation: CASSRAGTGTSEQYV.

This clone has at least ten counts. The CDR3 DNA is TGTGCCAGCAGCTTCTCCCCGAGGGATGAGCAGTTCTTC. Amino acid sequence: CASSFSPRDEQFF. The gene calls are TRBV7-2 and TRBJ2-1; D possibly corresponds to TRBD2 (5 bases). There are 13 residues in the CDR3. Deletions cut 3 bases from V and 8 bases from J, with 11 bases between. Germline V CDR1 and CDR2: SGHTA, FQGNSA.